Below, 15 T cell receptor beta chains from the same sample are listed, as sequenced in a study of blood T cell repertoires in COVID-19 (dated by TCRdb to 2018 to 2021). The method behind the library was the immunoSEQ multiplex PCR assay. In TCRdb, the immuneACCESS table is reduced to in-frame sequences with V and J assigned. These tables do not hold every clone; where another copy was compared, an unresolved V gene accounts for under half, and the others remain unexplained. This sample comprises some 300,000 clones, more than 75% of them detected only once. Less than 4.5% of the sample is taken by the ten largest. Input material: PBMCs or T cells enriched from blood (not recorded which). All receptors come from a man under 40 who had recovered from COVID-19.

J is TRBJ1-1 and V is TRBV7-9; no firm D call. The V end was cut by 1 base, the J end by 4 bases, with 16 bases between. The CDR3 loop spans 16 amino acids. Germline values: CDR1 SEHNR, CDR2 FQNEAQ (reference sequence). As DNA, the CDR3 is TGTGCCAGCAGCTTAGATGGGAGGTCGGCCGGCACTGAAGCTTTCTTT. It encodes CASSLDGRSAGTEAFF.

V and J are TRBV13 and TRBJ2-2; 8 bases are shared with TRBD1. The CDR3 loop spans 14 amino acids. Trimming cost V 5 bases and J 6 bases; bases outside gene matches: 5. CDR1 and CDR2 (germline): PRHDT, FYEKMQ (reference sequence). The DNA of the CDR3 is TGTGCCAGCAGCAAACAGGGGGATCCCGGGGAGCTGTTTTTT. This codes for CASSKQGDPGELFF.

V is TRBV28 and J is TRBJ1-5; TRBD1 matches 9 bases. The CDR3 is 14 amino acids. Germline lookup yields CDR1 MDHEN and CDR2 SYDVKM. In DNA form, the CDR3 reads TGTGCTTCTGCAGGACAGGGGCCTATTCAGCCCCAGCATTTT. It is translated as CASAGQGPIQPQHF.

CDR3 bases: TGTGCCAGCAGCCGCCAGGTGGGGGGGAACACCGGGGAGCTGTTTTTT. Protein sequence: CASSRQVGGNTGELFF. V usage is TRBV3-1 (or the pseudogene TRBV3-2) and J usage is TRBJ2-2, with D maybe TRBD2 (6 bases). Between the trimmed V and J ends, which lost 4 bases and 1 base, there was a span of 13 bases. The CDR3 consists of 16 residues. The germline gives CDR1 LGHDT, CDR2 YNNKEL (reference sequence).

The V gene is TRBV30, the J gene TRBJ2-5; 9 bases are a match to TRBD1. This CDR3 spans 16 amino acids. Germline assignment: CDR1 GTSNPN and CDR2 SVGIG (reference sequence). J was trimmed by 2 bases and V by 3 bases; bases with no gene match: 10. This CDR3 is CAWRSGTGSFQETQYF. The CDR3 DNA reads as TGTGCCTGGAGGAGTGGGACAGGGAGCTTTCAAGAGACCCAGTACTTC. Together with reference TRBV30 and TRBJ2-5, the CDR3 gives the full variable domain: SQTIHQWPATLVQPVGSPLSLECTVEGTSNPNLYWYRQAAGRGLQLLFYSVGIGQISSEVPQNLSASRPQDRQFILSSKKLLLSDSGFYLCAWRSGTGSFQETQYFGPGTRLLVL.

This clone occurred once. The V call is TRBV7-9, the J call TRBJ1-6; the D gene is possibly TRBD1 (5 bases). This CDR3 is built from 13 residues. CDR1 is SEHNR, CDR2 FQNEAQ, per germline (reference sequence). Trimming removed 4 bases from V and 6 bases from J, with 7 bases in between. CDR3 loop: CASSSQGNSPLHF. DNA of the CDR3: TGTGCCAGCAGCTCGCAGGGTAATTCACCCCTCCACTTT.

Remarks on this clone: Its ends do not fully match the called genes, so a read error is possible. The rearrangement joins TRBV4-1 to TRBJ2-1; 10 positions agree with TRBD2. Germline assignment: CDR1 MGHRA and CDR2 YSYEKL. The CDR3 sequence is 17 residues long. CDR3 residues: CARSRGGLAGAYNEQFF. The CDR3 region has the DNA TGCGCCCGCAGCCGAGGGGGGCTAGCGGGGGCCTACAATGAGCAGTTCTTC.

The chain links TRBV30 to TRBJ1-4; 8 nucleotides line up with TRBD1. The germline V gene encodes CDR1 GTSNPN and CDR2 SVGIG (reference sequence). This CDR3 region has 14 residues. J lost 8 bases, V lost 3 bases, and 8 bases had no gene match. The CDR3 reads CAWSRDRGGEKLFF. Here the CDR3 DNA reads TGTGCCTGGAGCAGAGACAGGGGAGGCGAAAAACTGTTTTTT.

This chain connects TRBV28 to TRBJ2-1, with 7 nucleotides matching TRBD2. Germline CDR1 and CDR2: MDHEN and SYDVKM. Germline trimming cut 8 bases from V and 4 bases from J; bases unmatched to any gene: 8. The CDR3 covers 14 residues. DNA for the CDR3: TGTGCCAGCCGCGGGTTGGGAGGGTACAATGAGCAGTTCTTC. It is translated as CASRGLGGYNEQFF.

CDR3 nucleotide sequence: TGTGCCAGCAGCTGGGGGACAGTTCCTTTTAATGAAAAACTGTTTTTT. Its translation: CASSWGTVPFNEKLFF. The chain joins TRBV5-6 to TRBJ1-4; TRBD1 agrees at 7 bases. The CDR3 spans 16 residues. V dropped 3 bases and J dropped 4; count of bases not matched to a gene: 9. Germline V gene sequence: CDR1 SGHDT, CDR2 YYEEEE.

This CDR3 is CASSPRGGSGNEQFF. DNA for the CDR3: TGTGCCAGCAGCCCTCGGGGGGGCTCGGGCAATGAGCAGTTCTTC. The chain recombines TRBV14 with TRBJ2-1, with 8 bases fitting TRBD2. The CDR3 sequence is 15 residues long. The germline V gene encodes CDR1 SGHDN and CDR2 FVKESK. V dropped 4 bases and J dropped 6; count of bases not matched to a gene: 8.

The V gene is TRBV19, the J gene TRBJ1-2; D is perhaps TRBD1 (6 bases). Trimming left V 6 bases short and J 3 bases short, with 14 bases between. This CDR3 has 14 residues. The germline V gene has CDR1 LNHDA and CDR2 SQIVND (reference sequence). The CDR3 bases are TGTGCCAGTAGACCCGGACAGTCCTACTATGGCTACACCTTC. It specifies CASRPGQSYYGYTF.

This clone came up once. The CDR3 reads CASSQVVSREAQETQYF. The CDR3 DNA reads TGCGCCAGCAGCCAAGTTGTGAGCAGGGAGGCCCAAGAGACCCAGTACTTC. The chain carries TRBV4-1 and TRBJ2-5, with D possibly TRBD2 on 6 matching bases. V dropped 1 base and J dropped 1 base, with 16 bases sitting between them. The germline V gene encodes CDR1 MGHRA and CDR2 YSYEKL. The CDR3 has 17 amino acids.

This clone is a singleton in its sample. The V and J genes are TRBV25-1 and TRBJ1-1; TRBD1 matches at 7 bases. CDR1 is MGHDK, CDR2 SYGVNS, per germline. The CDR3 runs 14 residues. The J segment lost 1 base and the V segment lost 2 bases, leaving 1 base of the junction unmatched. CDR3 sequence: CASSENRGNTEAFF. The CDR3, as DNA: TGTGCCAGCAGTGAAAACAGGGGGAACACTGAAGCTTTCTTT. Complete variable domain (other parts from reference TRBV25-1 and TRBJ1-1): EADIYQTPRYLVIGTGKKITLECSQTMGHDKMYWYQQDPGMELHLIHYSYGVNSTEKGDLSSESTVSRIRTEHFPLTLESARPSHTSQYLCASSENRGNTEAFFGQGTRLTVV.

CDR3 residues: CASSKVEEQYF. CDR3 DNA: TGTGCCAGCAGCAAAGTGGAGGAGCAGTACTTC. This rearrangement joins TRBV21-1 to TRBJ2-7; the table's D call, TRBD2, has no DNA check behind it. TRBV21-1 is deemed a pseudogene. CDR3 size: 11 residues.